The 31 T cell receptor beta chains in this list originate from one sample, sequenced in a study of blood T cell repertoires in COVID-19. The data were produced by immunoSEQ multiplex PCR, yet TCRdb's version contains in-frame clones alone and is incomplete. The sample yields a few hundred thousand clones, roughly 85% seen once. Sequenced material: PBMCs or T cells enriched from blood (not recorded which). These receptors came from a man aged 30 to 45 who had recovered from COVID-19.

This chain uses TRBV15 with TRBJ1-5, with a tentative D call TRBD1 (5 bases). Trimming took 0 bases from V and 4 from J, leaving 13 bases between them. CDR1 is LNHNV, CDR2 YYDKDF, per germline (reference sequence). The CDR3 sequence is 16 residues long. The CDR3 DNA reads as TGTGCCACCAGCAGAGATGGCGCAGGGACTAATCAGCCCCAGCATTTT. Translating gives CATSRDGAGTNQPQHF. Combining the CDR3 with reference TRBV15 and TRBJ1-5 gives the whole variable domain DAMVIQNPRYQVTQFGKPVTLSCSQTLNHNVMYWYQQKSSQAPKLLFHYYDKDFNNEADTPDNFQSRRPNTSFCFLDIRSPGLGDTAMYLCATSRDGAGTNQPQHFGDGTRLSIL.

V and J are TRBV7-8 and TRBJ1-5; D gene uncertain. Trimming removed 3 bases from V and 0 bases from J, with 9 bases in between. Germline V gene lookup returns CDR1 SGHVS and CDR2 FQNEAQ. This CDR3 contains 15 residues. Written as DNA, the CDR3 is TGTGCCAGCAGCTTTTCGCGGAATAGCAATCAGCCCCAGCATTTT. Protein sequence: CASSFSRNSNQPQHF.

This chain links TRBV7-8 with TRBJ2-5; D might be TRBD1 (6 bases). Germline V lookup: CDR1 SGHVS, CDR2 FQNEAQ. Trimming pared 6 bases from V and 4 bases from J, leaving 18 bases between. The CDR3 runs 15 residues. CDR3 residues: CASRERQAARETQYF. The CDR3 nucleotides are TGTGCCAGCAGGGAAAGACAGGCTGCCCGAGAGACCCAGTACTTC.

This clone has only one observation. This chain connects TRBV4-1 to TRBJ1-3; possibly TRBD1 for D (6 bases). The length of the CDR3 is 14 residues. Germline values: CDR1 MGHRA, CDR2 YSYEKL. Trimming cost V 4 bases and J 0 bases, with 7 bases left between them. CDR3 coding DNA: TGCGCCAGCAGCCTACAGGGCTCTGGAAACACCATATATTTT. Translating it yields CASSLQGSGNTIYF.

The V and J genes are TRBV2 and TRBJ1-5; tentative D call: TRBD1 (5 bases). V was clipped by 11 bases and J by 2 bases, with 7 bases between them. The CDR3 is 11 amino acids. The V gene's germline CDR1 is SNHLY and CDR2 FYNNEI. CDR3 loop: CAAGRNQPQHF. The CDR3 DNA reads TGTGCCGCGGGGCGCAATCAGCCCCAGCATTTT.

V usage is TRBV7-8 and J usage is TRBJ1-3; D unresolved. V lost 0 bases, J lost 1 base, and 10 bases lay in between. Germline lookup yields CDR1 SGHVS and CDR2 FQNEAQ. This CDR3 has 16 residues. The CDR3: CASSLATPRSGNTIYF. DNA of the CDR3: TGTGCCAGCAGCTTAGCGACCCCGCGGTCTGGAAACACCATATATTTT.

The chain has TRBV6-2 or TRBV6-3 and TRBJ1-2, with 10 bases identical to TRBD1. Germline CDR1 MNHEY, CDR2 SVGEGT. CDR3 length: 14 amino acids. V lost 5 bases to trimming and J lost 9 bases; unmatched junction nucleotides: 9. The DNA of the CDR3 is TGTGCCAGCAGTCGGCCGGGACAGGGGTTTAGCTACACCTTC. Translating it yields CASSRPGQGFSYTF.

The table lists this clone with a few counts. V is TRBV5-1 and J is TRBJ2-2; D unclear. The CDR3 is 16 amino acids. Deletions cut 4 bases from V and 7 bases from J, with 20 bases between. Germline loops: CDR1 SGHRS, CDR2 YFSETQ. The chain's CDR3 is CASSPPYPNNGGELFF. CDR3 coding DNA: TGCGCCAGCAGCCCGCCCTACCCCAATAATGGCGGGGAGCTGTTTTTT.

The V gene is TRBV10-1, the J gene TRBJ1-6, with D uncertain. The ends were cut back, 0 bases at V and 9 bases at J, with 15 bases in the middle. Germline V gene sequence: CDR1 WNHNN, CDR2 SYGVQD (reference sequence). This CDR3 contains 16 residues. CDR3 region: CASSESLPPPGSPLHF. CDR3 coding DNA: TGCGCCAGCAGTGAGTCCCTCCCGCCCCCGGGTTCACCCCTCCACTTT.

This clone was found a few times. The V call is TRBV5-6, the J call TRBJ1-1, with 7 bases aligning to TRBD1. CDR1 is SGHDT, CDR2 YYEEEE, per germline. The CDR3 covers 14 residues. V gave up 0 bases and J gave up 3 bases; unmatched junction bases: 2. The CDR3 bases are TGTGCCAGCAGCTTGGGCAGGGGGTACACTGAAGCTTTCTTT. Its protein product is CASSLGRGYTEAFF.

CDR3 coding DNA: TGTGCCAGCAGCTCATCCGGGACACCCCTGCAAGCGCAGTATTTT. Translating gives CASSSSGTPLQAQYF. The rearrangement links TRBV7-3 to TRBJ2-3, with a weak D call TRBD1 (6 bases). V was trimmed by 4 bases and J by 10 bases, leaving 21 bases between them. Germline CDR1 is SGHTA and CDR2 is FQGTGA. The CDR3 is 15 residues long.

The J gene is TRBJ2-1, the V gene TRBV9; the D gene is possibly TRBD1 (5 bases). Trimming left V 0 bases short and J 1 base short, with 8 bases between. Germline CDR1 is SGDLS and CDR2 is YYNGEE. The CDR3 is 15 residues long. CDR3 coding DNA: TGTGCCAGCAGCGTAGAAGGGGATTCCTACAATGAGCAGTTCTTC. This translates into CASSVEGDSYNEQFF.

The chain has TRBV2 and TRBJ2-4, with a tentative D call TRBD1 (5 bases). The CDR3 extends over 12 amino acids. CDR1 SNHLY and CDR2 FYNNEI come from the germline V gene. V lost 5 bases, J lost 3 bases, and 5 bases lay in between. As DNA, the CDR3 is TGTGCCAGCAGTCAGGGCAAAAACATTCAGTACTTC. Protein product: CASSQGKNIQYF.

This chain joins TRBV11-2 and TRBJ2-5, with D unresolved. Germline CDR1 SGHAT, CDR2 FQNNGV. This CDR3 region has 16 residues. The V gene lost 5 bases and the J gene lost 1 base, with 17 bases spanning the gap. CDR3 DNA: TGTGCCAGCAGCCCCGGTATGGGTAGCTTCCAAGAGACCCAGTACTTC. Its protein is CASSPGMGSFQETQYF.

The rearrangement joins TRBV5-6 to TRBJ1-6, with TRBD1 identical over 10 bases. Germline-derived CDR1 and CDR2 are SGHDT and YYEEEE. This CDR3 is built from 14 residues. V lost 2 bases to trimming and J lost 10 bases; unmatched junction nucleotides: 3. The CDR3 is CASSLGQGVSPLHF. The CDR3 DNA sequence: TGTGCCAGCAGCTTAGGACAGGGGGTCTCACCCCTCCACTTT. The full variable domain, with the rest looked up from reference TRBV5-6 and TRBJ1-6, is DAGVTQSPTHLIKTRGQQVTLRCSPKSGHDTVSWYQQALGQGPQFIFQYYEEEERQRGNFPDRFSGHQFPNYSSELNVNALLLGDSALYLCASSLGQGVSPLHFGNGTRLTVT.

The rearrangement uses TRBV11-2 and TRBJ2-5; a possible D gene is TRBD1 (5 bases). The germline V gene encodes CDR1 SGHAT and CDR2 FQNNGV. The CDR3 covers 13 residues. Trimming stripped 5 bases from V and 5 bases from J, with 12 bases between. The CDR3 loop reads CASSRDWGETQYF. CDR3 DNA: TGTGCCAGCAGCCGCGACTGGGGCGAGACCCAGTACTTC.

V is TRBV6-2 or TRBV6-3 and J is TRBJ2-7, with D possibly TRBD2 on 6 matching bases. In germline, CDR1 is MNHEY, CDR2 SVGEGT. This CDR3 is built from 12 residues. Trimming shortened V by 2 bases and J by 6 bases, and 8 bases separated the two germline ends. The CDR3 DNA sequence: TGTGCCAGCAGTTACCCCGGGGGCGAGCAGTACTTC. It is translated as CASSYPGGEQYF.

The chain recombines TRBV5-1 with TRBJ2-5; D call uncertain. Trimming pared 0 bases from V and 5 bases from J, leaving 11 bases between. In germline, CDR1 is SGHRS, CDR2 YFSETQ. The length of the CDR3 is 14 residues. CDR3 region: CASSLALGEETQYF. The CDR3 DNA sequence: TGCGCCAGCAGCTTGGCCCTTGGTGAGGAGACCCAGTACTTC.

The rearrangement links TRBV25-1 to TRBJ1-6; tentative D call: TRBD1 (5 bases). CDR3 length: 13 residues. The germline V gene encodes CDR1 MGHDK and CDR2 SYGVNS. Between the trimmed V and J ends, which lost 5 bases and 5 bases, there was a span of 7 bases. The CDR3 here is CASSRQNNSPLHF. The CDR3 coding sequence is TGTGCCAGCAGTAGACAGAATAATTCACCCCTCCACTTT.

This clone was counted once. The J gene is TRBJ1-6, the V gene TRBV19, with TRBD1 identical over 8 bases. The CDR3 is 13 residues long. CDR1 is LNHDA and CDR2 is SQIVND in the germline V gene (reference sequence). V was clipped by 10 bases and J by 9 bases; unmatched bases: 8. The CDR3: CATTGGLGSPLHF. The DNA of the CDR3 is TGTGCCACCACAGGGGGACTGGGTTCACCCCTCCACTTT.

The chain joins TRBV10-3 to TRBJ1-6; D gene uncertain. The CDR3 is 12 residues long. Germline CDR1 reads ENHRY; CDR2 reads SYGVKD. The V and J ends lost 2 bases and 10 bases respectively, with 6 bases between them. In nucleotides, the CDR3 is TGTGCCATCAGTGAGCCAGAATCACCCCTCCACTTT. Protein sequence: CAISEPESPLHF.

The chain is built from TRBV5-1 and TRBJ2-1, with 8 positions matching TRBD1. The ends lost 5 bases at V and 6 bases at J; junction bases unmatched: 13. Germline assignment: CDR1 SGHRS and CDR2 YFSETQ. The CDR3 runs to 16 residues. CDR3 region: CASRIRAGGLLNEQFF. CDR3 bases: TGCGCCAGCAGGATCCGGGCAGGGGGCCTTCTCAATGAGCAGTTCTTC.

The J gene is TRBJ2-1, the V gene TRBV19, with 7 bases fitting TRBD1. The CDR3 length is 15 residues. Germline V lookup: CDR1 LNHDA, CDR2 SQIVND (reference sequence). The ends lost 3 bases at V and 4 bases at J; junction bases unmatched: 6. The CDR3 here is CASSIIGGGYNEQFF. Written as DNA, the CDR3 is TGTGCCAGTAGTATTATAGGGGGCGGTTACAATGAGCAGTTCTTC.

The genes are TRBV18 and TRBJ1-3; unclear D gene. The CDR3 sequence is 18 residues long. Germline V CDR1 and CDR2: KGHSH, LQKENI. Trimming removed 3 bases at V and 4 bases at J, with 22 bases between. CDR3 nucleotides: TGTGCCAGCTCACCCCAAATACGGACGGCCGGCGGGGGAAACACCATATATTTT. Amino acid sequence: CASSPQIRTAGGGNTIYF.

The rearrangement joins TRBV9 to TRBJ1-3; perhaps TRBD1 as D (5 bases). The germline gives CDR1 SGDLS, CDR2 YYNGEE. V lost 1 base and J lost 0, with 11 bases in between. The CDR3 consists of 16 residues. CDR3 in amino acids: CASSVKQVLSGNTIYF. As DNA, the CDR3 is TGTGCCAGCAGCGTAAAACAGGTACTCTCTGGAAACACCATATATTTT.

The chain couples TRBV30 to TRBJ1-3, with D maybe TRBD1 (6 bases). Trimming pared 4 bases from V and 2 bases from J, leaving 9 bases between. Germline CDR1 is GTSNPN and CDR2 is SVGIG (reference sequence). The CDR3 extends over 13 amino acids. The CDR3 sequence is CAWTGGAGNTIYF. The DNA for the CDR3 is TGTGCCTGGACGGGGGGCGCTGGAAACACCATATATTTT.

The rearrangement joins TRBV6-5 to TRBJ1-1; possibly TRBD1 for D (6 bases). V was clipped by 6 bases and J by 0 bases, with 11 bases between them. The CDR3 sequence is 14 residues long. Germline V gene lookup returns CDR1 MNHEY and CDR2 SVGAGI. CDR3 in DNA: TGTGCCAGCAGATTGACAGGAATGAACACTGAAGCTTTCTTT. Protein product: CASRLTGMNTEAFF.

In this sample, this clone turned up once. The chain couples TRBV10-3 to TRBJ1-2; TRBD1 might be the D (5 bases). Trimming took 2 bases from V and 4 from J, leaving 11 bases between them. Germline V gene sequence: CDR1 ENHRY, CDR2 SYGVKD. The CDR3 sequence is 14 residues long. The CDR3 is CAISERGLVYGYTF. CDR3 sequence (DNA): TGTGCCATCAGTGAGAGGGGACTAGTCTATGGCTACACCTTC.

The chain employs TRBV5-1 and TRBJ2-5; 11 positions match TRBD1. V lost 3 bases and J lost 4; bases outside the gene matches: 8. Germline V CDR1 and CDR2: SGHRS, YFSETQ. The CDR3 extends over 16 amino acids. The CDR3 DNA follows: TGCGCCAGCAGCTCGAGGACAGGGGGCCCTCCAGAGACCCAGTACTTC. This codes for CASSSRTGGPPETQYF. Supplemented by reference TRBV5-1 and TRBJ2-5, the full variable domain reads KAGVTQTPRYLIKTRGQQVTLSCSPISGHRSVSWYQQTPGQGLQFLFEYFSETQRNKGNFPGRFSGRQFSNSRSEMNVSTLELGDSALYLCASSSRTGGPPETQYFGPGTRLLVL.

This rearrangement joins TRBV11-1 to TRBJ1-1; 7 nucleotides align to TRBD1. CDR1 and CDR2 from the germline V gene are SGHAT and FQDESV (reference sequence). There are 14 residues in the CDR3. V shed 3 bases, J shed 0 bases, and the junction held 1 base outside the gene matches. Here the CDR3 DNA reads TGTGCCAGCAGCTTCGGGACAGTGAACACTGAAGCTTTCTTT. This codes for CASSFGTVNTEAFF.

DNA of the CDR3: TGTGCCAGCAGCTTAGAAGGGGGGGGCCCCCCCGGTGAGCAGTTCTTC. This codes for CASSLEGGGPPGEQFF. The chain joins TRBV7-9 to TRBJ2-1, with D perhaps matching TRBD2 (7 bases). The germline V gene encodes CDR1 SEHNR and CDR2 FQNEAQ (reference sequence). The germline V and J ends were trimmed by 1 base and 9 bases, with 19 bases remaining between them. There are 16 residues in the CDR3.